The count of the clone carrying this TCR beta chain is one. The antigen remains undetermined. The junction had 11 bases not matched to a gene; V was cut back by 4 bases and J by 5 bases. In germline, CDR1 is SGDLS, CDR2 YYNGEE. CDR3 length equals 15 residues. The PCR employed 60 Vbeta primers together with 13 Jbeta primers. The method was immunoSEQ multiplex PCR; TCRdb's version includes in-frame clones alone and lacks a portion of them. The table records under 200,000 clones, approximately 88% of them present only once. This sample is drawn from a study of cytomegalovirus exposure and HLA in healthy donors. Study conclusions and caveats: Looking again later, the authors saw that most CMV-associated TCR beta chains seemed HLA-restricted. Usually a TCR sequence was rare, but some public TCRs were found in many donors.

The chain joins TRBV9 to TRBJ1-2, with 7 bases lining up with TRBD1. The TCR sequence derives from a woman in her twenties or thirties in good health and CMV-seronegative. The sequenced sample consisted of PBMCs. CDR3 DNA: TGTGCCAGCAGCATACGGGACAGTGCAGAATATGGCTACACCTTC. Translating it yields CASSIRDSAEYGYTF.